The rows below give T cell receptor beta chains drawn from one sample of a study of shared clonotypes between healthy human individuals. The method was immunoSEQ multiplex PCR; TCRdb's version includes in-frame clones alone and lacks a portion of them. Among 550,000 to 750,000 clones listed, 92% were seen once. The sequencing input was naive CD8+ T cells sorted from blood. The source of these receptors is a young man in good health. CDR3s include the opening cysteine and the closing phenylalanine or tryptophan. The D gene is left open where the match is weak. The listing skips clone size in some rows; elsewhere it reads once, few, many or a size class.

V	size	D	J	CDR3	DNA
TRBV29-1	once	-	TRBJ1-1	CSVPGAEAFF	TGCAGCGTCCCGGGAGCCGAAGCTTTCTTT
TRBV7-8	-	TRBD1	TRBJ2-1	CASSTPRDRDNEQFF	TGTGCCAGCAGCACGCCCCGGGACAGGGACAATGAGCAGTTCTTC
TRBV5-5	-	TRBD1	TRBJ2-7	CASSLWDSQYEQYF	TGTGCCAGCAGCTTATGGGACAGTCAATACGAGCAGTACTTC
TRBV9	-	-	TRBJ2-7	CASSGGSVYEQYF	TGTGCCAGCAGCGGAGGTTCAGTCTACGAGCAGTACTTC
TRBV7-8	-	-	TRBJ2-7	CASSLGDEAPTPYEQYF	TGTGCCAGCAGCTTGGGGGATGAGGCCCCTACACCCTACGAGCAGTACTTC
TRBV18	-	TRBD1	TRBJ2-4	CASSPSLQGTAKNIQYF	TGTGCCAGCTCACCATCCCTACAGGGGACGGCCAAAAACATTCAGTACTTC
TRBV2	-	-	TRBJ1-4	CASSDQTGSNEKLFF	TGTGCCAGCAGTGATCAGACAGGTTCGAATGAAAAACTGTTTTTT
TRBV7-9	-	TRBD1	TRBJ2-7	CASSPRRIGTEYYEQYF	TGTGCCAGCAGCCCCCGCCGTATTGGGACAGAGTACTACGAGCAGTACTTC
TRBV6-6	-	TRBD2	TRBJ2-7	CASSYLDPGGPHEQYF	TGTGCCAGCAGTTACTTAGATCCGGGAGGGCCTCACGAGCAGTACTTC
TRBV13	-	TRBD2	TRBJ2-3	CASSLGLAGAGGTQYF	TGTGCCAGCAGCTTAGGACTAGCGGGGGCGGGAGGTACGCAGTATTTT
TRBV28	-	TRBD2	TRBJ2-1	CASSLGLAGEQFF	TGTGCCAGCAGTTTGGGACTAGCAGGGGAGCAGTTCTTC
TRBV10-3	-	-	TRBJ2-5	CAISERKDQETQYF	TGTGCCATCAGTGAGAGGAAAGACCAAGAGACCCAGTACTTC
TRBV15	-	-	TRBJ2-5	CATSPLDRGETQYF	TGTGCCACCAGCCCCCTCGACCGTGGGGAGACCCAGTACTTC
TRBV7-9	once	-	TRBJ2-7	CATFGSSYEQYF	TGTGCCACCTTTGGTAGCTCCTACGAGCAGTACTTC
TRBV7-9	-	-	TRBJ2-3	CASSAWRPDTQYF	TGTGCCAGCAGCGCCTGGAGACCTGATACGCAGTATTTT
TRBV7-6	-	TRBD1	TRBJ2-3	CASSITGGFSTDTQYF	TGTGCCAGCAGCATAACAGGGGGCTTTAGCACAGATACGCAGTATTTT
TRBV6-6	-	-	TRBJ2-1	CASSYSLETSYNEQFF	TGTGCCAGCAGTTACTCCTTGGAGACCTCCTACAATGAGCAGTTCTTC
TRBV18	-	TRBD1	TRBJ2-5	CASSRDPPGQGRGETQYF	TGTGCCAGCTCACGGGACCCTCCGGGACAGGGTAGGGGAGAGACCCAGTACTTC
TRBV28	-	-	TRBJ1-4	CASSSPGRTNEKLFF	TGTGCCAGCAGTTCGCCAGGGAGGACTAATGAAAAACTGTTTTTT
TRBV9	-	-	TRBJ1-2	CASSVEPRRRGQAVHYGYTF	TGTGCCAGCAGCGTAGAACCCCGTCGACGGGGGCAGGCGGTCCACTATGGCTACACCTTC
TRBV7-9	-	TRBD1	TRBJ2-7	CASSSQADRGILQQYF	TGTGCCAGCAGCAGCCAAGCGGACAGGGGAATTTTGCAGCAGTACTTC
TRBV7-9	-	-	TRBJ2-6	CASSSTTGRSGANVLTF	TGTGCCAGCAGCTCGACCACAGGGCGCTCTGGGGCCAACGTCCTGACTTTC
TRBV28	-	TRBD2	TRBJ2-7	CASSGPSGGLSYEQYF	TGTGCCAGCAGTGGCCCTAGCGGGGGGCTCTCCTACGAGCAGTACTTC
TRBV27	-	TRBD2	TRBJ2-7	CASSLSSPGTSRTEYEQYF	TGTGCCAGCAGTTTATCCTCACCCGGGACTAGTCGGACGGAATACGAGCAGTACTTC
TRBV5-1	-	-	TRBJ2-3	CASSLGDSTDTQYF	TGCGCCAGCAGCTTGGGGGACAGCACAGATACGCAGTATTTT
TRBV28	-	-	TRBJ1-4	CASIGRARGGRRVELFF	TGTGCCAGCATAGGCCGTGCGAGGGGCGGTCGGCGGGTAGAACTGTTTTTT
TRBV27	-	-	TRBJ2-7	CASSSGYEQYF	TGTGCCAGCAGTTCCGGGTACGAGCAGTACTTC
TRBV15	-	-	TRBJ2-2	CATSVKVTGELFF	TGTGCCACCAGCGTGAAGGTCACCGGGGAGCTGTTTTTT
TRBV5-6	-	TRBD1	TRBJ1-2	CASSLEIPHRGEGYGYTF	TGTGCCAGCAGCTTAGAGATACCCCACAGGGGAGAAGGCTATGGCTACACCTTC
TRBV7-8	-	TRBD1	TRBJ2-7	CASRLFGDPGQEYEQYF	TGTGCCAGCAGGTTGTTTGGGGATCCGGGACAGGAGTACGAGCAGTACTTC
TRBV18	-	-	TRBJ1-5	CASSLADRESNQPQHF	TGTGCCAGCTCACTGGCGGACCGTGAGAGCAATCAGCCCCAGCATTTT
TRBV7-6	-	-	TRBJ2-2	CASSDPPNTGELFF	TGTGCCAGCTCGGACCCCCCGAACACCGGGGAGCTGTTTTTT
TRBV6-5	-	-	TRBJ2-7	CASSYSSSGYEQYF	TGTGCCAGCAGTTACTCCTCCAGTGGCTACGAGCAGTACTTC
TRBV30	-	-	TRBJ2-3	CAWSVLGSTDTQYF	TGTGCCTGGAGTGTACTAGGTAGCACAGATACGCAGTATTTT
TRBV7-8	-	-	TRBJ2-5	CASSSTYYVTEETQYF	TGTGCCAGCAGCTCCACCTATTATGTGACTGAAGAGACCCAGTACTTC
TRBV6-9	-	-	TRBJ1-5	CARALNNQPQHF	TGTGCCAGGGCCCTTAACAATCAGCCCCAGCATTTT
TRBV28	-	TRBD1	TRBJ2-5	CASSPGQVIQETQYF	TGTGCCAGCAGTCCCGGACAGGTCATTCAAGAGACCCAGTACTTC
TRBV5-6	-	TRBD1	TRBJ2-7	CASSWEQGAGSGPYEQYF	TGTGCCAGCAGCTGGGAACAGGGGGCGGGAAGCGGCCCCTACGAGCAGTACTTC
TRBV29-1	-	TRBD2	TRBJ2-3	CSVEDLSSGSTDTQYF	TGCAGCGTTGAAGATTTGTCTAGCGGAAGCACAGATACGCAGTATTTT
TRBV29-1	few	TRBD1	TRBJ1-2	CSVDRGQRNGYTF	TGCAGCGTAGACAGGGGGCAGCGGAATGGCTACACCTTC
TRBV7-9	once	-	TRBJ2-5	CASRSYQETQYF	TGTGCCAGCAGGTCGTACCAAGAGACCCAGTACTTC
TRBV6-5	-	-	TRBJ2-1	CASSRGPGFDEQFF	TGTGCCAGCAGTCGTGGCCCGGGGTTTGATGAGCAGTTCTTC
TRBV9	-	TRBD1	TRBJ2-1	CASSPRTGKDYNEQFF	TGTGCCAGCAGCCCCCGGACAGGAAAAGACTACAATGAGCAGTTCTTC
TRBV6-6	-	-	TRBJ1-1	CASSYSIRGNEAFF	TGTGCCAGCAGTTACTCGATAAGGGGGAATGAAGCTTTCTTT
TRBV27	-	TRBD2	TRBJ2-3	CASSPIAGAASTDTQYF	TGTGCCAGCAGCCCCATAGCGGGAGCCGCAAGCACAGATACGCAGTATTTT
TRBV28	-	-	TRBJ2-5	CASSLVEETQYF	TGTGCCAGCAGTTTGGTAGAAGAGACCCAGTACTTC
TRBV7-8	-	-	TRBJ2-2	CASSLEVLANTGELFF	TGTGCCAGCAGCTTAGAGGTTCTAGCTAACACCGGGGAGCTGTTTTTT
TRBV12-5	-	-	TRBJ2-1	CASGFGGIGYNEQFF	TGTGCTAGTGGTTTTGGAGGGATAGGGTACAATGAGCAGTTCTTC
TRBV19	-	-	TRBJ1-2	CASSGSYGYTF	TGTGCCAGTAGTGGAAGCTATGGCTACACCTTC
TRBV4-1	-	TRBD2	TRBJ2-1	CASSRLTSGRGTYNEQFF	TGCGCCAGCAGCCGTCTGACTAGCGGGAGAGGCACCTACAATGAGCAGTTCTTC
TRBV27	-	-	TRBJ2-1	CASSLLGVYNEQFF	TGTGCCAGCAGTTTATTGGGGGTCTACAATGAGCAGTTCTTC
TRBV7-3	-	-	TRBJ1-3	CASSPGSGNTIYF	TGTGCCAGCAGTCCAGGGTCTGGAAACACCATATATTTT
TRBV6-5	-	TRBD1	TRBJ2-7	CASSGQGVYYEQYF	TGTGCCAGCAGCGGACAGGGCGTCTACTACGAGCAGTACTTC
TRBV19	-	TRBD2	TRBJ2-3	CASSRTSGSFTDTQYF	TGTGCCAGTAGTCGGACTAGCGGGAGTTTCACAGATACGCAGTATTTT
TRBV29-1	-	-	TRBJ2-2	CSVAQENTGELFF	TGCAGCGTTGCTCAGGAGAACACCGGGGAGCTGTTTTTT